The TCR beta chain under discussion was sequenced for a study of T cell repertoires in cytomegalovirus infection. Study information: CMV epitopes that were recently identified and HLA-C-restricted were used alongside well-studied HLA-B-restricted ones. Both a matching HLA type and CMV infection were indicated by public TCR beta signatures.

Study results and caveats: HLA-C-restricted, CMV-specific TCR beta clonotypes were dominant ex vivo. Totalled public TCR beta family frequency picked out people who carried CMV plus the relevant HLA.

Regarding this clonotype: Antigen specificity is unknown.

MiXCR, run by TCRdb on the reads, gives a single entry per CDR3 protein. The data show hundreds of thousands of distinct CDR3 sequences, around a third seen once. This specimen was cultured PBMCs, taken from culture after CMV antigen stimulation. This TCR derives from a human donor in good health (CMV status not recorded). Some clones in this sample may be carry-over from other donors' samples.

CDR3 coding DNA: TGTGCCAGCAGTTCCACGCCCATGGGGGCGGAGACCCAGTACTTC. The encoded protein is CASSSTPMGAETQYF. The V gene is TRBV27, the J gene TRBJ2-5, with D possibly TRBD1 on 6 matching bases. CDR1 is MNHEY, CDR2 SMNVEV, per germline (reference sequence). Trimming pared 4 bases from V and 5 bases from J, leaving 17 bases between. The CDR3 is 15 amino acids.